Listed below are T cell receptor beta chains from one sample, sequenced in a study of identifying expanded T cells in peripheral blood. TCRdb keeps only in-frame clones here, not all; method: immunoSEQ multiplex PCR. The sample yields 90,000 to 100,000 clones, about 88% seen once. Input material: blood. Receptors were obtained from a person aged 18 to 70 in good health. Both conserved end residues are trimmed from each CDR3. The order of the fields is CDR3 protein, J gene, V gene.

ASSGRDRGRRFFSEQY,TRBJ2-7,TRBV2
ASSFRGTYNSPLH,TRBJ1-6,TRBV11-2
ASSLAGSGDTQY,TRBJ2-3,TRBV11-2
ASGTGDSYNEQF,TRBJ2-1,TRBV6-4
ASRSRLAGGPYEQY,TRBJ2-7,TRBV7-2
ASSEDWGFTDTQY,TRBJ2-3,TRBV6-1
ASSGTSGSNEQF,TRBJ2-1,TRBV6-4
AIRQGATEAF,TRBJ1-1,TRBV10-3
AWSLVNYGYT,TRBJ1-2,TRBV30
ASTLSGRGTDTQY,TRBJ2-3,TRBV27
AGAGGGNEQF,TRBJ2-1,TRBV28
ASSLRGYSYNEQF,TRBJ2-1,TRBV5-1
ASSLRGSTEKLF,TRBJ1-4,TRBV7-9
ATSSTENTEAF,TRBJ1-1,TRBV15
ASSLDGLYGYT,TRBJ1-2,TRBV27
ASSFGTGGSYNEQF,TRBJ2-1,TRBV5-5
AWAPGTDYNEQF,TRBJ2-1,TRBV30
ASSEAWLAGGQETQY,TRBJ2-5,TRBV2
ASSHEDRSSYEQY,-,TRBV4-2
ASSLELGLAGYNEQF,TRBJ2-1,TRBV11-2
ASSFPGRGDTQY,TRBJ2-3,TRBV5-1
ASSLGDGIYGYT,TRBJ1-2,TRBV5-5
ASSQARGVGTDTQY,TRBJ2-3,TRBV14
ASSPLRGPGYEQY,TRBJ2-7,TRBV16
ASLGQDHTGELF,TRBJ2-2,TRBV21-1
SAEGQGADTQY,TRBJ2-3,TRBV29-1
ASSLYRADEQF,TRBJ2-1,TRBV14
ASSNCGLPADYEKLF,TRBJ1-4,TRBV23-1
ASTLGDGRPNTEAF,TRBJ1-1,TRBV28
ASSLVAGQLNYEQY,TRBJ2-7,TRBV11-2
ASSPRGGNGNEQF,TRBJ2-1,TRBV7-3
ASSQVRGSGRDLREEQF,TRBJ2-1,TRBV14
ASSVGPGEKLF,TRBJ1-4,TRBV9
ASSRGAWEGQPQH,TRBJ1-5,TRBV6-5
ASSMLTSSPKQY,TRBJ2-7,TRBV27
ASSVGQGKETQY,TRBJ2-5,TRBV2
ASTLTGASSYNEQF,TRBJ2-1,TRBV5-1
SVEGQQETQY,TRBJ2-5,TRBV29-1
AITGTAGETQY,TRBJ2-5,TRBV10-3
ASRGQANTEAF,TRBJ1-1,TRBV6-1
ASSQDTYYNEQF,TRBJ2-1,TRBV4-1